The 25 T cell receptor beta chains below come from one sample, sequenced in a study of shared clonotypes between healthy human individuals. The repertoire was sequenced with immunoSEQ multiplex PCR; TCRdb's copy has only in-frame clones and lacks some. In the table there are about 640,000 clones, 72% of which are singletons. Sequenced sample: memory CD4+ T cells sorted from blood. The subset here: CD45RA-negative fraction. The receptors stem from a woman aged 30 to 39 in good health.

Ten or more counts support this clone. The identical CDR3 is also encoded by other nucleotide sequences in the sample. The chain couples TRBV5-1 to TRBJ2-1; D call uncertain. The germline gives CDR1 SGHRS, CDR2 YFSETQ. Trimming took off 1 base at V and 4 bases at J, with 12 bases between the two ends. The CDR3 spans 15 residues. The CDR3 nucleotides are TGCGCCAGCAGCTTGTCTTCGACCGGATACAATGAGCAGTTCTTC. Translated: CASSLSSTGYNEQFF.

The chain couples TRBV27 to TRBJ2-1, with TRBD2 matching over 10 bases. Germline trimming cut 0 bases from V and 5 bases from J; bases unmatched to any gene: 10. This CDR3 is built from 18 residues. CDR1 MNHEY and CDR2 SMNVEV come from the germline V gene (reference sequence). The CDR3 region is CASSLSLPGTSGNNEQFF. DNA of the CDR3: TGTGCCAGCAGTTTATCGCTTCCCGGAACTAGCGGGAACAATGAGCAGTTCTTC.

The table lists this clone with a count of one. The chain employs TRBV7-9 and TRBJ2-3, with D maybe TRBD2 (6 bases). Per germline, CDR1 SEHNR and CDR2 FQNEAQ (reference sequence). There are 14 residues in the CDR3. Trimming took 8 bases from V and 2 from J, leaving 14 bases between them. The CDR3 nucleotides read TGTGCCAGCGCGCTCCGGGACTTCACAGATACGCAGTATTTT. Its protein product is CASALRDFTDTQYF.

The chain uses TRBV11-2 and TRBJ2-7; the match to TRBD1 covers 7 bases. The CDR3 has 13 amino acids. With 5 bases clipped from V and 9 bases from J, the junction kept 10 bases outside the gene matches. Germline loops: CDR1 SGHAT, CDR2 FQNNGV. For the CDR3, the DNA is TGTGCCAGCAGCCTTGCAGGGGGTGTTGGGCAGTACTTC. It yields the protein CASSLAGGVGQYF.

This clone was recorded only once. V and J are TRBV28 and TRBJ1-1, with TRBD1 matching over 8 bases. The trim removed 5 bases at V and 4 bases at J, leaving 9 bases unmatched. The CDR3 has 15 amino acids. CDR1 and CDR2 (germline): MDHEN, SYDVKM. The CDR3 DNA sequence: TGTGCCAGCAGTCCCCCGACAGGGGTGGGCACTGAAGCTTTCTTT. Translation: CASSPPTGVGTEAFF.

Worth noting for this clone: In the same sample, other DNA sequences code for this CDR3. The V gene is TRBV5-1, the J gene TRBJ2-1, with 7 bases aligning to TRBD2. The V gene end was trimmed by 1 base and the J gene end by 4 bases; junction bases not matched to a gene: 5. CDR1 is SGHRS and CDR2 is YFSETQ in the germline V gene. There are 15 residues in the CDR3. The CDR3: CASSLSSGLYNEQFF. The CDR3 DNA reads as TGCGCCAGCAGCTTGTCTAGCGGACTATACAATGAGCAGTTCTTC.

This clone was seen a few times. This sequence joins TRBV19 and TRBJ1-2; D call uncertain. Germline V gene data show CDR1 as LNHDA and CDR2 as SQIVND (reference sequence). V was pared by 1 base and J by 8 bases, with 8 bases between. This CDR3 comprises 12 residues. CDR3 DNA: TGTGCCAGTAGTATAGGAGTCAGGGGCTACACCTTC. This gives the protein CASSIGVRGYTF.

The CDR3 here is CASSRRGRTNEKLFF. In DNA form, the CDR3 reads TGTGCCAGCAGCCGCCGTGGCAGAACTAATGAAAAACTGTTTTTT. V and J are TRBV27 and TRBJ1-4; D is undetermined. Germline lookup yields CDR1 MNHEY and CDR2 SMNVEV (reference sequence). V was cut by 6 bases and J by 1 base, with 12 bases left in between. This CDR3 is 15 amino acids long.

This clone has at least ten counts. The J gene is TRBJ1-5, the V gene TRBV5-6, with D perhaps TRBD1 (5 bases). CDR1 is SGHDT and CDR2 is YYEEEE in the germline V gene. The germline V and J ends were trimmed by 4 bases and 4 bases, with 12 bases remaining between them. CDR3 length equals 14 residues. CDR3 residues: CASSVGGNNQPQHF. CDR3 nucleotides: TGTGCCAGCAGCGTCGGGGGGAATAATCAGCCCCAGCATTTT.

This chain joins TRBV15 and TRBJ2-4; D remains unclear. With 3 bases removed from V and 10 bases from J, the gap between germline ends came to 16 bases. CDR1 is LNHNV and CDR2 is YYDKDF in the germline V gene (reference sequence). The CDR3 covers 14 residues. For the CDR3, the DNA is TGTGCCACCAGCAGTGAATCCAAATCACGGATTCAGTACTTC. It codes for CATSSESKSRIQYF. The full variable domain, in which reference TRBV15 and TRBJ2-4 provide the parts outside the CDR3, is DAMVIQNPRYQVTQFGKPVTLSCSQTLNHNVMYWYQQKSSQAPKLLFHYYDKDFNNEADTPDNFQSRRPNTSFCFLDIRSPGLGDTAMYLCATSSESKSRIQYFGAGTRLSVL.

CDR3 sequence (DNA): TGCGCCAGCAGCCAAGGTTTGAGCACAGTTAATGAAAAACTGTTTTTT. This sequence encodes CASSQGLSTVNEKLFF. The chain is built from TRBV4-1 and TRBJ1-4; D call uncertain. There are 16 residues in the CDR3. Germline lookup yields CDR1 MGHRA and CDR2 YSYEKL. Trimming cost V 1 base and J 4 bases, with 13 bases left between them.

This clone was observed many times. Other DNA sequences in the same sample also yield this CDR3. The chain recombines TRBV5-6 with TRBJ2-3; TRBD2 aligns across 10 bases. Trimming at V came to 5 bases and at J to 2 bases, leaving 5 bases not matched to a gene. This CDR3 has 15 amino acids. Germline V gives CDR1 SGHDT, CDR2 YYEEEE. This chain's CDR3 is CASRLAGESTDTQYF. For the CDR3, the DNA is TGTGCCAGCAGGCTAGCGGGAGAGTCCACAGATACGCAGTATTTT.

This chain links TRBV6-1 with TRBJ1-5; TRBD1 matches 7 bases. Germline-derived CDR1 and CDR2 are MNHNS and SASEGT. The CDR3 length is 20 residues. J was trimmed by 3 bases and V by 4 bases; bases with no gene match: 21. Here the CDR3 reads CASSARGQEAGGFYNQPQHF. Here the CDR3 DNA reads TGTGCCAGCAGTGCCCGCGGCCAGGAGGCAGGGGGTTTTTACAATCAGCCCCAGCATTTT.

The chain employs TRBV9 and TRBJ2-5; 9 bases are shared with TRBD2. Germline V gene data show CDR1 as SGDLS and CDR2 as YYNGEE. J lost 4 bases, V lost 4 bases, and 8 bases had no gene match. CDR3 length equals 15 residues. The DNA of the CDR3 is TGTGCCAGCAGCCCTGCTAGCGGGACATCAGAGACCCAGTACTTC. Translated: CASSPASGTSETQYF.

The chain employs TRBV6-1 and TRBJ1-2, with a tentative D call TRBD1 (5 bases). This CDR3 is built from 14 residues. The germline V and J ends were trimmed by 7 bases and 6 bases, with 18 bases remaining between them. The germline V gene has CDR1 MNHNS and CDR2 SASEGT. In nucleotides, the CDR3 is TGTGCCAGCACCGAACGGGGACTTACGGATGGCTACACCTTC. Residues: CASTERGLTDGYTF.

The CDR3 bases are TGCGCCAGCAGCACCGACGGGGGTGGCTATGGCTACACCTTC. Protein product: CASSTDGGGYGYTF. The chain employs TRBV5-1 and TRBJ1-2, with D possibly TRBD1 on 5 matching bases. The CDR3 extends over 14 amino acids. V was clipped by 4 bases and J by 4 bases, with 14 bases between them. Germline loops: CDR1 SGHRS, CDR2 YFSETQ.

This clone was counted only a few times. The J gene is TRBJ2-7, the V gene TRBV11-2; TRBD2 is a possible D gene (5 bases). Germline V gene sequence: CDR1 SGHAT, CDR2 FQNNGV. The V and J ends lost 1 base and 4 bases respectively, with 8 bases between them. The CDR3 spans 13 residues. The DNA of the CDR3 is TGTGCCAGCAGCTTAGCTCGCGGGTACGAGCAGTACTTC. Its translation is CASSLARGYEQYF.

This clone was detected a few times. The chain employs TRBV2 and TRBJ1-3; D ambiguous. Germline CDR1 SNHLY, CDR2 FYNNEI. Trimming stripped 2 bases from V and 2 bases from J, with 10 bases between. The length of the CDR3 is 15 residues. DNA of the CDR3: TGTGCCAGCAGTGAAACCCGGGGAGCTGGAAACACCATATATTTT. It is translated as CASSETRGAGNTIYF.

The V call is TRBV5-1, the J call TRBJ2-7; TRBD2 aligns across 8 bases. With 0 bases clipped from V and 5 bases from J, the junction kept 7 bases outside the gene matches. CDR3 length equals 15 residues. Germline loops: CDR1 SGHRS, CDR2 YFSETQ. This CDR3 is CASSLAGTRSNEQYF. In DNA form, the CDR3 reads TGCGCCAGCAGCTTGGCCGGGACTAGGAGCAACGAGCAGTACTTC.

The chain has TRBV28 and TRBJ2-2; D unclear. The CDR3 length is 12 residues. CDR1 and CDR2 from the germline V gene are MDHEN and SYDVKM. Trimming took off 3 bases at V and 13 bases at J, with 12 bases between the two ends. The CDR3: CASSFNPVGLFF. The CDR3 coding sequence is TGTGCCAGCAGTTTTAATCCCGTCGGGCTGTTTTTT.

The chain recombines TRBV5-1 with TRBJ2-3; TRBD1 aligns across 7 bases. The CDR3 consists of 16 residues. V shed 4 bases, J shed 2 bases, and the junction held 10 bases outside the gene matches. The germline V gene has CDR1 SGHRS and CDR2 YFSETQ. For the CDR3, the DNA is TGCGCCAGCAGCCCCTCGGGACAGACTCACACAGATACGCAGTATTTT. Amino acid sequence: CASSPSGQTHTDTQYF.

The gene calls are TRBV18 and TRBJ2-2, with 8 bases matching TRBD1. The trim removed 5 bases at V and 2 bases at J, leaving 4 bases unmatched. The CDR3 has 15 residues. CDR1 is KGHSH, CDR2 LQKENI, per germline. The CDR3 DNA follows: TGTGCCAGCTCAGGAGGACAGGGTAACACCGGGGAGCTGTTTTTT. It yields the protein CASSGGQGNTGELFF.

This clone was seen just once. The rearrangement uses TRBV18 and TRBJ2-7, with TRBD1 matching 8 bases. V lost 4 bases, J lost 4 bases, and 6 bases stayed unmatched. From germline, CDR1 is KGHSH and CDR2 LQKENI. The length of the CDR3 is 14 residues. The CDR3 here is CASSQDRARYEQYF. CDR3 nucleotides: TGTGCCAGCTCACAGGACAGGGCCCGGTACGAGCAGTACTTC. Looking up the rest from reference TRBV18 and TRBJ2-7 gives the full variable domain: NAGVMQNPRHLVRRRGQEARLRCSPMKGHSHVYWYRQLPEEGLKFMVYLQKENIIDESGMPKERFSAEFPKEGPSILRIQQVVRGDSAAYFCASSQDRARYEQYFGPGTRLTVT.

This chain uses TRBV4-1 with TRBJ2-1; 9 positions match TRBD2. The V gene's germline CDR1 is MGHRA and CDR2 YSYEKL. Trimming cost V 3 bases and J 4 bases; bases outside gene matches: 10. The CDR3 covers 17 residues. The CDR3: CASSQGNLAGSYNEQFF. As DNA, the CDR3 is TGCGCCAGCAGCCAGGGTAATCTAGCGGGGTCTTACAATGAGCAGTTCTTC.

Details on this clone: Other DNA variants within this sample encode the same CDR3. CDR3 nucleotide sequence: TGTGCCAGCAGCCCCAGAGGGGGATCTGCCTACAATGAGCAGTTCTTC. Its translation is CASSPRGGSAYNEQFF. V is TRBV7-9 and J is TRBJ2-1, with a tentative D call TRBD1 (6 bases). V was trimmed by 5 bases and J by 2 bases, leaving 16 bases between them. Germline loops: CDR1 SEHNR, CDR2 FQNEAQ (reference sequence). The CDR3 covers 16 residues.